The count of the clone carrying this T cell receptor (beta chain) is one. The entry originates in a study of blood T cell repertoires in COVID-19. As for the study in general: Whether acute or convalescent, the COVID-19 samples came from the United States, Italy and Spain. In each case, the material was cDNA or gDNA derived from T cells, B-cell-depleted T cells, or PBMCs.

The CDR3 has 16 amino acids. Germline assignment: CDR1 SGHTA and CDR2 FQGNSA. The V end lost 0 bases, the J end lost 5 bases, and 13 bases lay between the germline ends. In the source study's methods: Cell counts per sample came from amplifying reference gene primers. Libraries were prepared by immunoSEQ multiplex PCR; TCRdb keeps only in-frame clonotypes and omits some of them. The D gene and trimming were derived from the DNA, and the V and J assignments and clone size from that table. This table holds 200,000 to 300,000 clones, around four fifths found once. The TCR comes from a man aged 55 to 70 with acute or convalescent COVID-19. The V call is TRBV7-2, the J call TRBJ1-4, with D unresolved. What was sequenced was peripheral blood. The chain's CDR3 is CASSLAPGRQNEKLFF. For the CDR3, the DNA is TGTGCCAGCAGCTTAGCGCCCGGGAGGCAGAATGAAAAACTGTTTTTT.